Below, one TCR beta chain is given with its context. What it binds is unknown. A patient was excluded if there was uncontrolled infection, other autoimmune disease, pregnancy or lactation. Diagnoses rested on clinical symptoms, serum thyroxine and TRAb, thyroid ultrasound and orbital computed tomography. The V gene lost 8 bases and the J gene lost 3 bases, with 10 bases spanning the gap. This CDR3 has 11 residues. In germline, CDR1 is SQVTM, CDR2 ANQGSEA. The sample belongs to a study of T cells in Graves' hyperthyroidism and ophthalmopathy. The CDR3 regions of TCR beta were amplified from RNA transcripts. Using the HTBI primer set, a first-round RT-PCR was run on the TCR CDR3. TCRdb ran MiXCR on the multiplex PCR reads and lists one entry per CDR3 protein. Among 500,000 to 650,000 distinct CDR3 sequences, approximately 48% were seen once, and the ten largest hold approximately 44%. Findings and caveats of the study: Most thyroid clonotypes that were expanded above 0.001 also turned up in blood. Ophthalmopathy was distinguished from stable hyperthyroidism by 13 V-J signatures.

The clonotype originates from an adult woman with Graves' disease, either hyperthyroidism or ophthalmopathy (not recorded which). The specimen sequenced was peripheral blood or thyroid tissue (not recorded which). The V call is TRBV29-1, the J call TRBJ1-2; D gene uncertain. The CDR3 DNA reads TGCAGCTTGGTGGGAGACTATGGCTACACCTTC. Translating it yields CSLVGDYGYTF.